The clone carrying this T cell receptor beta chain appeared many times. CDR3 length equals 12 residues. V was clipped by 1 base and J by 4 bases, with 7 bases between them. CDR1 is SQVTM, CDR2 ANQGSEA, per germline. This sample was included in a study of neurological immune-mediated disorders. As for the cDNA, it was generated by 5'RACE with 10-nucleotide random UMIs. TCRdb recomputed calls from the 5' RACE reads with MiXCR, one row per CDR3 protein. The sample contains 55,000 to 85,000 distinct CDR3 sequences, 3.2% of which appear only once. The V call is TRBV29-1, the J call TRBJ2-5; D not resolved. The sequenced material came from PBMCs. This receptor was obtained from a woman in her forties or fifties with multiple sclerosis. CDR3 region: CSVEGLRETQYF. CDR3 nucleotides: TGCAGCGTTGAAGGTCTCAGAGAGACCCAGTACTTC.